This TCR beta chain was observed in a study of cytomegalovirus exposure and HLA in healthy donors. Germline CDR1 is SGHVS and CDR2 is FNYEAQ. Trimming removed 5 bases at V and 0 bases at J, with 10 bases between. The CDR3 runs 14 residues. Study-wide points: Earlier analysis yielded a pattern in which most TCR beta V segments were productive about 90% or about 30% of the time. According to a later analysis, most TCR beta chains associated with CMV appeared HLA-restricted. Immune exposure data for these donors was limited to CMV serostatus.

PCR primers comprised 60 Vbeta and 13 Jbeta primers. Clones were read by immunoSEQ multiplex PCR, and TCRdb kept only the in-frame ones, dropping some. This table has about 110,000 clones, around 81% appearing once. Concerning this clone itself: Its cognate antigen is unknown.

The rearrangement links TRBV7-6 to TRBJ1-1; weak D call: TRBD1 (6 bases). This clonotype was sampled from a woman aged 25 to 39 in good health and CMV-seronegative. The sequenced sample consisted of PBMCs. CDR3 protein: CASSLTGMNTEAFF. CDR3 DNA sequence: TGTGCCAGCAGCCTCACAGGGATGAACACTGAAGCTTTCTTT.